This T cell receptor (beta chain) was sequenced for a study of neurological immune-mediated disorders. V shed 3 bases and J 1 base; nucleotides not matched to a gene: 9. Germline V CDR1 and CDR2: DFQATT, SNEGSKA (reference sequence). This CDR3 region has 17 residues. TCRdb re-derived calls from the 5' RACE reads in MiXCR, one entry per CDR3 protein. This sample yields about 53,000 distinct CDR3 sequences, of which 10% are seen a single time; 1.6% belongs to the top ten. Stated time point: longitudinal time-point 1 (baseline). The chain employs TRBV20-1 and TRBJ2-3; 11 bases map to TRBD2. Sequencing input: PBMCs. The receptor was derived from a woman aged 40 to 50 in good health. The CDR3 loop is CSASAPLAGGRTDTQYF. Written as DNA, the CDR3 is TGCAGTGCTAGTGCTCCGCTAGCGGGGGGTCGCACAGATACGCAGTATTTT.